These T cell receptor beta chains were read from a single sample in a study of blood T cell repertoires in COVID-19. The method was immunoSEQ multiplex PCR; TCRdb's version includes in-frame clones alone and lacks a portion of them. The table has 240,000 or so clones, around 89% seen once. The sequencing input was PBMCs or T cells enriched from blood (not recorded which). The source is a middle-aged man who had recovered from COVID-19. Each CDR3 is given with its conserved first and last residue. Fields, in order: V gene, D gene, CDR3 protein. The D gene is left open where the match is weak.

V gene: TRBV5-8; D gene: NA; CDR3 protein: CASSSDITISGYTF
V gene: TRBV9; D gene: TRBD2; CDR3 protein: CASSAGLAGGSYQETQYF
V gene: TRBV15; D gene: NA; CDR3 protein: CATVSTQGKNIQYF
V gene: TRBV3-1/TRBV3-2; D gene: TRBD1; CDR3 protein: CASKRTGASSYEQYF
V gene: TRBV10-3; D gene: NA; CDR3 protein: CAISEFPDTYSNQPQHF
V gene: TRBV9; D gene: NA; CDR3 protein: CASSTRGTVPAFF
V gene: TRBV18; D gene: NA; CDR3 protein: CASSPGLEYSNQPQHF
V gene: TRBV3-1/TRBV3-2; D gene: NA; CDR3 protein: CASSQDPPGTGNTIYF
V gene: TRBV19; D gene: TRBD1; CDR3 protein: CASREQTGNYGYTF
V gene: TRBV5-4; D gene: TRBD2; CDR3 protein: CASSLGTSGPDTQYF
V gene: TRBV30; D gene: TRBD2; CDR3 protein: CAWRRLAGDSTDTQYF
V gene: TRBV12-5; D gene: NA; CDR3 protein: CASGLVLGQMNTEAFF
V gene: TRBV18; D gene: NA; CDR3 protein: CASSLGGGYEQYF
V gene: TRBV6-5; D gene: NA; CDR3 protein: CASSYRQVSYEQYF
V gene: TRBV6-2/TRBV6-3; D gene: TRBD2; CDR3 protein: CASSYSGRGTGELFF
V gene: TRBV5-1; D gene: NA; CDR3 protein: CASGAGGSYNEQFF
V gene: TRBV18; D gene: NA; CDR3 protein: CASSPSRGSLSYEQYF
V gene: TRBV5-1; D gene: TRBD2; CDR3 protein: CASSLALAGVSYNEQFF
V gene: TRBV6-5; D gene: NA; CDR3 protein: CASRTGLDTIYF
V gene: TRBV5-1; D gene: TRBD2; CDR3 protein: CASSLGVLGAGGETQYF
V gene: TRBV19; D gene: TRBD1; CDR3 protein: CASRDGQGAAYEQYF
V gene: TRBV19; D gene: NA; CDR3 protein: CASGGRFTGSTDTQYF
V gene: TRBV9; D gene: NA; CDR3 protein: CASGTSGPQHF
V gene: TRBV28; D gene: TRBD1; CDR3 protein: CASSLPLGQGVSPLHF
V gene: TRBV20-1; D gene: NA; CDR3 protein: CSASSVLSGSYEQYF
V gene: TRBV15; D gene: TRBD1; CDR3 protein: CATSRDRGLEEKLFF
V gene: TRBV9; D gene: NA; CDR3 protein: CASSEDSRVTTNEKLFF
V gene: TRBV27; D gene: NA; CDR3 protein: CASRSNRDNSPLHF
V gene: TRBV19; D gene: NA; CDR3 protein: CASSATRQPYNEQFF
V gene: TRBV12-3/TRBV12-4; D gene: TRBD1; CDR3 protein: CASSLAGQGEAFF
V gene: TRBV7-9; D gene: NA; CDR3 protein: CASSPYGDEQYF
V gene: TRBV6-2/TRBV6-3; D gene: NA; CDR3 protein: CASSSPLGRATSNQPQHF
V gene: TRBV19; D gene: TRBD1; CDR3 protein: CASNRATGANYGYTF
V gene: TRBV5-5; D gene: TRBD2; CDR3 protein: CASSLMSGRDTQYF
V gene: TRBV7-8; D gene: TRBD2; CDR3 protein: CASSLRDSGYTTDTQYF
V gene: TRBV15; D gene: TRBD1; CDR3 protein: CATSSPPSRTGYYVYGYTF
V gene: TRBV11-3; D gene: TRBD1; CDR3 protein: CASSQGGTGGTEAFF
V gene: TRBV9; D gene: NA; CDR3 protein: CASSVGGNTYEQYF
V gene: TRBV10-3; D gene: NA; CDR3 protein: CAISESGGRREQYF
V gene: TRBV7-2; D gene: TRBD2; CDR3 protein: CASRTGLAGAYEQYF
V gene: TRBV7-8; D gene: NA; CDR3 protein: CASSSRDTHQPQHF
V gene: TRBV10-1; D gene: TRBD1; CDR3 protein: CASSLPGQQNSPLHF
V gene: TRBV28; D gene: NA; CDR3 protein: CASTMAATNEKLFF
V gene: TRBV9; D gene: TRBD2; CDR3 protein: CASSGFSGGSTDTQYF
V gene: TRBV5-1; D gene: TRBD1; CDR3 protein: CASSFSVGDRGHYGYTF
V gene: TRBV4-1; D gene: TRBD2; CDR3 protein: CASSPPRTSGRAYEQFF
V gene: TRBV29-1; D gene: NA; CDR3 protein: CSVFSTVAGNTIYF
V gene: TRBV6-5; D gene: NA; CDR3 protein: CASTGVGKNYGYTF
V gene: TRBV7-9; D gene: TRBD1; CDR3 protein: CASRLERTGSDEQFF
V gene: TRBV6-5; D gene: NA; CDR3 protein: CASSYSPGLGEKLFF
V gene: TRBV7-8; D gene: NA; CDR3 protein: CASSTVVDSYEQYF
V gene: TRBV18; D gene: NA; CDR3 protein: CASSRRELGNSYNSPLHF
V gene: TRBV10-2; D gene: TRBD1; CDR3 protein: CASLDRVGDQETQYF
V gene: TRBV18; D gene: NA; CDR3 protein: CASSPTTGTEAFF
V gene: TRBV5-1; D gene: NA; CDR3 protein: CASSFGDSGANVLTF
V gene: TRBV19; D gene: TRBD1; CDR3 protein: CASLDRVQWNGYTF
V gene: TRBV3-1/TRBV3-2; D gene: TRBD2; CDR3 protein: CASSQEVLAGVSEQYF
V gene: TRBV4-1; D gene: NA; CDR3 protein: CASSQGGWTYEQYF
V gene: TRBV15; D gene: NA; CDR3 protein: CATSRVDRLAYNEQFF